One sample yielded the 11 T cell receptor beta chains listed below, sequenced in a study of post-analysis software for immune sequencing data. No antigen is known for these receptors. Study observations and caveats: Relative to controls, patients had five TRBV segments at higher frequency, with TRBV5-6, TRBV5-1 and TRBV20-1 among these.

Tagging with unique molecular identifiers was a feature of the TCR beta cDNA libraries. TCRdb analysed the PCR reads with MiXCR anew, one entry per CDR3 protein. The table lists 380,000 or so distinct CDR3 sequences, roughly 36% of them singletons. Sequencing was performed on blood. All receptors derive from a girl between 10 and 17 years old with multiple sclerosis.

This chain joins TRBV19 and TRBJ2-5; 7 positions agree with TRBD1. TRBJ2-7 matches the DNA end more closely, so the J call is doubtful. The CDR3 covers 15 residues. Germline V gives CDR1 LNHDA, CDR2 SQIVND (reference sequence). The CDR3 nucleotides are TGTGCCAGTAGTTCGCCCGAGACAGGGCCCTTCGAGCAGTACTTC. Translation gives CASSSPETGPFEQYF.

This clonotype was found a few times. V usage is TRBV12-3 or TRBV12-4 and J usage is TRBJ2-7; D ambiguous. The CDR3 loop spans 12 amino acids. The V and J ends lost 3 bases and 6 bases respectively, with 9 bases between them. CDR3 nucleotides: TGTGCCAGCAGTTTTATGGTGGGCGAGCAGTACTTC. Its translation is CASSFMVGEQYF.

This clonotype was picked up a small number of times. V gene TRBV10-3 combines with J gene TRBJ1-1, with no clear D. Germline loops: CDR1 ENHRY, CDR2 SYGVKD. Trimming left V 0 bases short and J 1 base short, with 9 bases between. There are 15 residues in the CDR3. The CDR3 nucleotides are TGTGCCATCAGTGAGTCCCTCGGTGGGAACACTGAAGCTTTCTTT. Protein product: CAISESLGGNTEAFF.

The genes are TRBV13 and TRBJ2-1; 7 nucleotides align to TRBD2. This CDR3 spans 15 amino acids. The V and J ends lost 5 bases and 6 bases, in that order; junction bases with no gene match: 10. The germline gives CDR1 PRHDT, CDR2 FYEKMQ (reference sequence). CDR3 residues: CASSPRDYPINEQFF. The CDR3 nucleotides are TGTGCCAGCAGCCCCCGGGACTATCCTATCAATGAGCAGTTCTTC.

This rearrangement joins TRBV25-1 to TRBJ2-5; 11 bases agree with TRBD2. The V gene's germline CDR1 is MGHDK and CDR2 SYGVNS. V lost 4 bases and J lost 4; bases outside the gene matches: 5. CDR3 size: 15 residues. The DNA for the CDR3 is TGTGCCAGCAGTGGTCCCGGGACTAGCGGAGAGACCCAGTACTTC. Amino acid sequence: CASSGPGTSGETQYF.

The chain combines TRBV20-1 with TRBJ2-3; D gene unclear. CDR3 length equals 15 residues. CDR1 is DFQATT, CDR2 SNEGSKA, per germline (reference sequence). The V and J ends lost 4 bases and 2 bases respectively, with 16 bases between them. CDR3 DNA sequence: TGCAGTGCTACCAACCCTACCTTTAACACAGATACGCAGTATTTT. Protein sequence: CSATNPTFNTDTQYF.

The V call is TRBV9, the J call TRBJ2-2; weak D call: TRBD2 (6 bases). This CDR3 is built from 14 residues. V lost 3 bases and J 4 bases, leaving 10 bases between the germline ends. The V gene's germline CDR1 is SGDLS and CDR2 YYNGEE. The CDR3 region has the DNA TGTGCCAGCAGCGCCGACGGGAGCACCGGGGAGCTGTTTTTT. This translates into CASSADGSTGELFF.

This clonotype was counted between two and nine times. The chain employs TRBV3-1 and TRBJ2-7; D unresolved. The CDR3 covers 13 residues. Germline V gene lookup returns CDR1 LGHDT and CDR2 YNNKEL (reference sequence). Between the trimmed V and J ends, which lost 4 bases and 7 bases, there was a span of 14 bases. The CDR3 sequence is CASSPPLRVEQYF. In DNA form, the CDR3 reads TGTGCCAGCAGCCCACCACTTCGCGTAGAGCAGTACTTC.

This chain joins TRBV9 and TRBJ2-1, with 8 bases fitting TRBD2. The J segment lost 6 bases and the V segment lost 0 bases, leaving 5 bases of the junction unmatched. Germline assignment: CDR1 SGDLS and CDR2 YYNGEE. The CDR3 sequence is 15 residues long. As DNA, the CDR3 is TGTGCCAGCAGCGTAGTGTCTAGCGGGCCCAATGAGCAGTTCTTC. The encoded protein is CASSVVSSGPNEQFF.

A word on this clonotype: Germline is not matched at one junction end, which may reflect a read error. The chain links TRBV6-2 or TRBV6-3 to TRBJ2-1, with D maybe TRBD2 (7 bases). Germline values: CDR1 MNHEY, CDR2 SVGEGT. The CDR3 covers 18 residues. Written as DNA, the CDR3 is TGTGCCAGCAGTTACGCCGAACGCGGGGGCGCCTCCTGCAATGAGCAGTTCTTC. This gives the protein CASSYAERGGASCNEQFF.

As regards this clonotype: The conserved phenylalanine or tryptophan normally closing the CDR3 is absent here, so this likely arose from a read error. V gene TRBV4-2 combines with J gene TRBJ2-1; no reliable D call. The CDR3 spans 14 residues. CDR1 and CDR2 (germline): LGHNA, YNFKEQ. The V end was cut by 0 bases, the J end by 6 bases, with 9 bases between. Here the CDR3 reads CASSQDSVSNEQFV. In nucleotides, the CDR3 is TGTGCCAGCAGCCAAGACTCGGTGAGCAATGAGCAGTTCGTC.